The 9 T cell receptor beta chains reported below all come from one sample, sequenced in a study of blood T cells in healthy people across ages. Next came a second PCR, run for about 7 to 12 cycles, which used a sample-barcoded 5' primer along with a J-beta primer mix. MiXCR, run by TCRdb on the 5' RACE reads, gives a single entry per CDR3 protein. The sample holds about 670,000 distinct CDR3 sequences, about 51% seen once. Source material: blood. The receptor source for this set is a woman of 80 years or more in good health.

This chain links TRBV21-1 with TRBJ2-7. TRBV21-1 is a documented pseudogene. The CDR3 loop spans 15 amino acids. The CDR3, as DNA: TGTGCCAGCAGCAAAGAAACAGTCTACCCCTACGAGCAGTACTTC. Translation gives CASSKETVYPYEQYF.

The chain joins TRBV6-2 or TRBV6-3 to TRBJ1-1; unclear D gene. The CDR3 length is 13 residues. The germline V gene has CDR1 MNHEY and CDR2 SVGEGT. Trimming removed 1 base at V and 6 bases at J, with 9 bases between. The CDR3 sequence is CASSYWAPAEAFF. The DNA for the CDR3 is TGTGCCAGCAGTTACTGGGCGCCGGCTGAAGCTTTCTTT.

In its sample, this clonotype was seen many times. The chain uses TRBV12-3 or TRBV12-4 and TRBJ2-3; D unresolved. Trimming stripped 1 base from V and 11 bases from J, with 13 bases between. CDR3 length: 13 residues. CDR3 nucleotides: TGTGCCAGCAGTTTAGGTGGCTTGTCGGAGCAGTATTTT. This sequence encodes CASSLGGLSEQYF.

The gene calls are TRBV6-5 and TRBJ2-5; the match to TRBD2 covers 14 bases. V was pared by 4 bases and J by 4 bases, with 2 bases of the junction left unmatched. The CDR3 runs 15 residues. Germline values: CDR1 MNHEY, CDR2 SVGAGI. For the CDR3, the DNA is TGTGCCAGCAGTTGGACTAGCGGGGGGACAGAGACCCAGTACTTC. Its protein product is CASSWTSGGTETQYF.

V gene TRBV7-8 combines with J gene TRBJ1-2; no firm D call. CDR3 length equals 12 residues. Germline assignment: CDR1 SGHVS and CDR2 FQNEAQ. V shed 5 bases and J shed 10 bases, with 14 bases lying between them. In nucleotides, the CDR3 is TGTGCCAGCAGCCATATTCGGGTGTCCTACACCTTC. It translates to CASSHIRVSYTF.

The J gene is TRBJ2-3, the V gene TRBV4-1; D is perhaps TRBD1 or TRBD2 (5 bases each). Trimming removed 0 bases from V and 2 bases from J, with 12 bases in between. CDR3 length equals 16 residues. Looked up from germline, CDR1 is MGHRA and CDR2 is YSYEKL. The CDR3 sequence: CASSQDRGPITDTQYF. The CDR3, as DNA: TGCGCCAGCAGCCAAGATCGGGGCCCAATCACAGATACGCAGTATTTT.

This clonotype has a count of ten or more. The V and J genes are TRBV20-1 and TRBJ2-1; D possibly corresponds to TRBD1 (6 bases). The CDR3 sequence is 14 residues long. V lost 8 bases, J lost 1 base, and 15 bases lay in between. The germline CDR1 and CDR2 sequences are DFQATT and SNEGSKA (reference sequence). CDR3: CSIDRSTSYNEQFF. The CDR3, as DNA: TGCAGTATCGACAGGTCCACGTCCTACAATGAGCAGTTCTTC.

The chain joins TRBV5-4 to TRBJ2-4; D may be TRBD2 (5 bases). CDR1 and CDR2 from the germline V gene are SGHNT and YYREEE (reference sequence). Between the trimmed V and J ends, which lost 4 bases and 0 bases, there was a span of 11 bases. This CDR3 has 15 residues. CDR3 residues: CASSLSGLAKNIQYF. For the CDR3, the DNA is TGTGCCAGCAGCCTTAGTGGACTAGCCAAAAACATTCAGTACTTC.

Comment on this clonotype: A much larger clone lies a single base off, so this may be a read error. The chain uses TRBV6-1 and TRBJ2-3, with 8 bases aligning to TRBD1. The V and J ends lost 6 bases and 0 bases, in that order; junction bases with no gene match: 8. The germline CDR1 and CDR2 sequences are MNHNS and SASEGT. The CDR3 contains 16 residues. CDR3 sequence reads: CASRSYRDRSTDTQYF. For the CDR3, the DNA is TGTGCCAGCAGATCATACCGGGACAGGAGCACAGATACGCAGTATTTT.